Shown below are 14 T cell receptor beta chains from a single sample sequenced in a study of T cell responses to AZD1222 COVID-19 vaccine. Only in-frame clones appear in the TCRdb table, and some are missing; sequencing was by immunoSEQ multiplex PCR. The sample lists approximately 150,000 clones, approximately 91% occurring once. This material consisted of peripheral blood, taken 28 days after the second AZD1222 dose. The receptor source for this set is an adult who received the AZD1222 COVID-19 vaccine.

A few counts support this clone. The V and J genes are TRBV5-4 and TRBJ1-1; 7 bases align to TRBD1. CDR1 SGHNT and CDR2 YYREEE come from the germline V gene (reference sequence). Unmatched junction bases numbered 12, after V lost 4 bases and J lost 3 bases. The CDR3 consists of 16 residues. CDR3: CASSAAGGSWDTEAFF. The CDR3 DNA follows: TGTGCCAGCAGCGCGGCAGGGGGTAGTTGGGACACTGAAGCTTTCTTT.

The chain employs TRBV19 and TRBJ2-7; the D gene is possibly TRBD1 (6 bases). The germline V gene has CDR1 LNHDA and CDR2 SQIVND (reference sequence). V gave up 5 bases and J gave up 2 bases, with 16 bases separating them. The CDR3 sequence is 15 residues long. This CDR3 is CASSSYRVRTYEQYF. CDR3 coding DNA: TGTGCCAGTAGTTCATACAGGGTAAGGACCTACGAGCAGTACTTC.

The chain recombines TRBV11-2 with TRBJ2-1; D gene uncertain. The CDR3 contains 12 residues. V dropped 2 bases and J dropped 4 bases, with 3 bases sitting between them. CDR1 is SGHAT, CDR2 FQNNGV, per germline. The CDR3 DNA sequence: TGTGCCAGCAGCTTAATTTACAATGAGCAGTTCTTC. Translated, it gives CASSLIYNEQFF.

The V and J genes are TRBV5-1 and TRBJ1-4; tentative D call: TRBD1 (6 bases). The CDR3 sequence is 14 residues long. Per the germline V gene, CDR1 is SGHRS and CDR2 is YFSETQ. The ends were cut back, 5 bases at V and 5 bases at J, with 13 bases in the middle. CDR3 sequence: CASSTGGSNEKLFF. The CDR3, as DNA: TGCGCCAGCAGTACGGGGGGCTCCAATGAAAAACTGTTTTTT. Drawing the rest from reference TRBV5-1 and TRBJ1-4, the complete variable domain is KAGVTQTPRYLIKTRGQQVTLSCSPISGHRSVSWYQQTPGQGLQFLFEYFSETQRNKGNFPGRFSGRQFSNSRSEMNVSTLELGDSALYLCASSTGGSNEKLFFGSGTQLSVL.

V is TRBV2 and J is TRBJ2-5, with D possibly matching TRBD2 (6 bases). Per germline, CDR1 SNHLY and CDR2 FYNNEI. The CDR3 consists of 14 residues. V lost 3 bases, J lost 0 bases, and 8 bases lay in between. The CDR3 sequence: CASSDPGDQETQYF. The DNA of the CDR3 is TGTGCCAGCAGTGATCCGGGGGACCAAGAGACCCAGTACTTC.

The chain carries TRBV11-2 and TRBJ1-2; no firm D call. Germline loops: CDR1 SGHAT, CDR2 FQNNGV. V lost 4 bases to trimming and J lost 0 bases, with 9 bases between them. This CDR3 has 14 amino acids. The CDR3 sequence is CASSYAGPNYGYTF. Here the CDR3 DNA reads TGTGCCAGCAGCTATGCGGGCCCTAACTATGGCTACACCTTC.

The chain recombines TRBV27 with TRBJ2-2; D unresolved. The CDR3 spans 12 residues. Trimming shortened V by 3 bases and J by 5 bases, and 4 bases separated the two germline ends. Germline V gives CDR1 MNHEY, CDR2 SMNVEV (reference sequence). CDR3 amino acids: CASSFATGELFF. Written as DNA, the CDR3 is TGTGCCAGCAGTTTCGCTACCGGGGAGCTGTTTTTT.

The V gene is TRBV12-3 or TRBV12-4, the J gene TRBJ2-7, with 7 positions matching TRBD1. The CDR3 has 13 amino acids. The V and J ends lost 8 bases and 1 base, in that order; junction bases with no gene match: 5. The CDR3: CASEYRGSYEQYF. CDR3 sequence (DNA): TGTGCCAGCGAGTACAGGGGATCCTACGAGCAGTACTTC.

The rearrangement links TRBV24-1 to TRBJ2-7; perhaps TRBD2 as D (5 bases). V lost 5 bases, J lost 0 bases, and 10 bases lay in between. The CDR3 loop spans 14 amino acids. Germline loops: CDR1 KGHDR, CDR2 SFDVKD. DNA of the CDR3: TGTGCCACCAGTGCCGCGGGCGGCTCCTACGAGCAGTACTTC. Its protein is CATSAAGGSYEQYF.

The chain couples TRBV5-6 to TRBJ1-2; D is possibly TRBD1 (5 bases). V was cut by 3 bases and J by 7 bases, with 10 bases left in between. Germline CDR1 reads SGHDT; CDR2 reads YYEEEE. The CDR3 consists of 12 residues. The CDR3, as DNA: TGTGCCAGCAGCTCAACAGGAGTTGGCTACACCTTC. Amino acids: CASSSTGVGYTF.

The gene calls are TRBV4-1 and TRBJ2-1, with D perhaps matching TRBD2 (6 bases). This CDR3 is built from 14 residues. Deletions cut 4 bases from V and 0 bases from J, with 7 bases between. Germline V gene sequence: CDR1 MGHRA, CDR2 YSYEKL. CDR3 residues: CASSLEGSYNEQFF. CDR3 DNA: TGCGCCAGCAGCCTGGAGGGCTCCTACAATGAGCAGTTCTTC.

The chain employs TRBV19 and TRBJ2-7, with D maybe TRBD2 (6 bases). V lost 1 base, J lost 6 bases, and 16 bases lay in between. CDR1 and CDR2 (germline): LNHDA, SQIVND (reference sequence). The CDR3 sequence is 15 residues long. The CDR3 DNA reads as TGTGCCAGTAGTATAGGCGGGGTGCCCTATGGCGAGCAGTACTTC. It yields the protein CASSIGGVPYGEQYF.

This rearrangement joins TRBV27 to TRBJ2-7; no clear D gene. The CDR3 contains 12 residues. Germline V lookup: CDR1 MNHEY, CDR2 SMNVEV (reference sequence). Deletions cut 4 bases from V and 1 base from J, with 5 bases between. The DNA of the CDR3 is TGTGCCAGCAGTTCGGGTTCCTACGAGCAGTACTTC. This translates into CASSSGSYEQYF.

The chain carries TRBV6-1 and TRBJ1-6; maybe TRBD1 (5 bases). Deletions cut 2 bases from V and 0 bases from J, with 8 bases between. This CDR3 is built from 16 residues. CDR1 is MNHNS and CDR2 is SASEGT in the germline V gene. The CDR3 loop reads CASSELDSSYNSPLHF. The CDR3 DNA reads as TGTGCCAGCAGTGAATTAGACAGCTCCTATAATTCACCCCTCCACTTT.